Given below is one TCR beta chain in context. This record belongs to a study of blood T cell repertoires in COVID-19. Clones were sequenced by immunoSEQ multiplex PCR, and TCRdb holds only the in-frame ones, with some missing. The table records 75,000 to 90,000 clones, 86% of them present only once. Germline lookup yields CDR1 MDHEN and CDR2 SYDVKM. With 1 base clipped from V and 6 bases from J, the junction kept 9 bases outside the gene matches. CDR3 length: 16 amino acids. The sequence derives from a man aged 45-60 years with active or convalescent COVID-19. J is TRBJ1-2 and V is TRBV28; 9 bases agree with TRBD1. The specimen was peripheral blood. CDR3 loop: CASSLFNLQGADGYTF. The DNA of the CDR3 is TGTGCCAGCAGTTTATTCAATCTACAGGGGGCGGATGGCTACACCTTC.